This TCR beta chain was obtained from a study of blood T cell repertoires in COVID-19. On the study more broadly: The United States, Italy and Spain supplied acute and convalescent COVID-19 samples.

With 5 bases removed from V and 9 bases from J, the gap between germline ends came to 19 bases. This CDR3 contains 15 residues. In germline, CDR1 is MNHEY, CDR2 SVGAGI. TCRdb's copy holds only in-frame clones and misses some; the assay was immunoSEQ multiplex PCR. The data contain a few hundred thousand clones, 70% to 90% of them singletons. Sequences were obtained from peripheral blood. This receptor was taken from a man aged 45-60 years who had recovered from COVID-19. The genes are TRBV6-5 and TRBJ2-2; maybe TRBD2 (6 bases). The CDR3 bases are TGTGCCAGCAGTACCCCCGGGACTGGCTTTAGGGAGCTGTTTTTT. It is translated as CASSTPGTGFRELFF.